The clone carrying this T cell receptor (beta chain) occurred many times. The antigen is undetermined. This sample is drawn from a study of lung T cells in sarcoidosis with Löfgren's syndrome. Study as a whole: In sarcoidosis, CD4+ T cells accumulate in bronchoalveolar lavage fluid.

The ends were cut back, 5 bases at V and 4 bases at J, with 12 bases in the middle. Germline lookup yields CDR1 MNHNS and CDR2 SASEGT. The CDR3 has 14 amino acids. Study-level points and caveats: In alpha-beta pairs, TRAV12-1 favored TRBV2, and their CDR3s were homologous. TRAV12-1 and TRBV2 were reportedly most expanded in Löfgren's patients. Shared TRAV12-1 and TRBV2 CDR3 motifs were reported across several patients.

TCRdb passed the reads through MiXCR, listing each CDR3 protein once. The sample lists some 65,000 distinct CDR3 sequences; roughly 20% were seen once. The chain couples TRBV6-1 to TRBJ1-5; TRBD1 might be the D (5 bases). The specimen sequenced was CD4+ T cells from PBMCs. The source is a human donor with sarcoidosis (Löfgren's syndrome or another form), or a control subject (not recorded which). As DNA, the CDR3 is TGTGCCAGCAGTCGGGACTCCTCGAATCAGCCCCAGCATTTT. This encodes CASSRDSSNQPQHF.